Below, one TCR beta chain is given with its context. V dropped 5 bases and J dropped 2 bases, with 9 bases sitting between them. CDR3 length equals 13 residues. Germline CDR1 is SNHLY and CDR2 is FYNNEI. This sample is part of a study of blood T cell repertoires in COVID-19. Looking at the study overall: Acute and convalescent COVID-19 specimens originated in the United States, Italy and Spain. Sources were T cells, B-cell-depleted T cells, or PBMCs; the material itself was cDNA or gDNA.

Original processing methods: Reference gene primers were amplified, and this amplification served to estimate nucleated cell counts. Sequencing used immunoSEQ multiplex PCR; TCRdb keeps in-frame clones, though not all of them. V, J and clone size were drawn from that table, and D and trimming were deduced from the DNA. The sample has about 190,000 clones; about four fifths are singletons. This receptor was taken from a woman in her seventies with active or convalescent COVID-19. What was sequenced was peripheral blood. V is TRBV2 and J is TRBJ1-2, with D perhaps matching TRBD1 (6 bases). CDR3 in DNA: TGTGCCAGCAGTCTACAGGGAAACTATGGCTACACCTTC. Its translation is CASSLQGNYGYTF.